This T cell receptor beta chain was observed in a study of T cell repertoires and Cas9 in healthy adults (dated by TCRdb to the late 2010s). About the full investigation: Multi-effector potency, cytotoxicity and lineage determination within the CD4 and CD8 compartments were characterized for SpCas9-reactive T cells. The study looked at preexisting T cell immunity to the Streptococcus pyogenes Cas9 nuclease (SpCas9), which is used in CRISPR gene editing. What the work shows at the level of the full study, not this receptor alone: SpCas9-reactive regulatory T cells were reported to mitigate proliferation and function of SpCas9-reactive effector T cells in vitro.

Libraries were constructed by the immunoSEQ multiplex PCR assay. TCRdb retrieved this table from immuneACCESS and kept in-frame rearrangements only. Not all clones are present; in checked studies, unresolved V genes account for under half, and no reason is known for the remainder. This sample comprises roughly 14,000 clones, 89% of them detected only once. The ten largest clones take up 1.5% of the sample. CDR1 and CDR2 are drawn from the germline V gene: LGHNA, YNFKEQ. V loses 0 bases, J loses 6 bases, and the germline ends lie 9 bases apart. Spanning cysteine to phenylalanine, the CDR3 consists of 14 amino acids. Only the CDR3 part of the read is kept: 42 bases, read in frame from the first base. Healthy humans were used as donors in the study. As to this clone: The clone's antigen remains unknown. No base quality values were provided; no much bigger clone lies one nucleotide off.

The TCR sequence derives from a human donor in good health. Specimen: Tregs (CD4+, CD25+, CD127-, CD137-, CD154-) from PBMCs; culture status not recorded. This receptor chain uses TRBV4-2 and TRBJ1-5, with the D gene too uncertain to name. This receptor has the CDR3 CASSQDQPGQPQHF. The DNA is TGTGCCAGCAGCCAAGATCAACCTGGTCAGCCCCAGCATTTT.